One sample yielded the 17 T cell receptor beta chains listed below, sequenced in a study of blood T cell repertoires in COVID-19. TCRdb's table, derived via immunoSEQ multiplex PCR, lists solely in-frame clones and lacks some. The table shows about 200,000 clones, with more than 75% occurring only once. Sequencing was done on a sample of peripheral blood. The receptors were sampled from a man in his fifties or sixties with acute or convalescent COVID-19.

V usage is TRBV9 and J usage is TRBJ1-4; a weak D match, TRBD1 (6 bases). The length of the CDR3 is 15 residues. The V gene lost 0 bases and the J gene lost 4 bases, with 10 bases spanning the gap. Germline CDR1 SGDLS, CDR2 YYNGEE. This CDR3 is CASSVAQGHNEKLFF. Here the CDR3 DNA reads TGTGCCAGCAGCGTAGCACAGGGCCATAATGAAAAACTGTTTTTT. The full variable domain, in which reference TRBV9 and TRBJ1-4 provide the parts outside the CDR3, is DSGVTQTPKHLITATGQRVTLRCSPRSGDLSVYWYQQSLDQGLQFLIQYYNGEERAKGNILERFSAQQFPDLHSELNLSSLELGDSALYFCASSVAQGHNEKLFFGSGTQLSVL.

The V gene is TRBV5-5, the J gene TRBJ2-7; D gene uncertain. Germline CDR1 reads SGHKS; CDR2 reads YYEKEE (reference sequence). This CDR3 region has 13 residues. Between the trimmed V and J ends, which lost 0 bases and 0 bases, there was a span of 4 bases. The CDR3 DNA is TGTGCCAGCAGCTTGGAACACTCCTACGAGCAGTACTTC. As protein: CASSLEHSYEQYF.

The chain joins TRBV11-2 to TRBJ1-5; 7 nucleotides align to TRBD1. Trimming removed 4 bases from V and 7 bases from J; junction bases left unmatched: 4. The CDR3 is 13 amino acids. CDR1 SGHAT and CDR2 FQNNGV come from the germline V gene. CDR3 nucleotide sequence: TGTGCCAGCAGCTCCGACAGGGAACAGCCCCAGCATTTT. This gives the protein CASSSDREQPQHF.

The chain is built from TRBV19 and TRBJ1-3; D not resolved. V gave up 6 bases and J gave up 4 bases, with 28 bases separating them. The germline gives CDR1 LNHDA, CDR2 SQIVND (reference sequence). The CDR3 contains 19 residues. CDR3: CASRPTGKPLLSAGNTIYF. Here the CDR3 DNA reads TGTGCCAGTAGGCCCACGGGGAAACCACTCCTCTCAGCGGGAAACACCATATATTTT.

The CDR3 sequence: CSASLGGVAGLYEQYF. The CDR3, as DNA: TGCAGTGCTAGTCTAGGTGGGGTAGCGGGGTTATACGAGCAGTACTTC. V usage is TRBV20-1 and J usage is TRBJ2-7, with 8 bases matching TRBD2. Germline values: CDR1 DFQATT, CDR2 SNEGSKA (reference sequence). This CDR3 has 16 amino acids. The V gene end was trimmed by 3 bases and the J gene end by 4 bases; junction bases not matched to a gene: 14.

V usage is TRBV30 and J usage is TRBJ1-4, with TRBD1 identical over 7 bases. This CDR3 has 18 amino acids. Germline V CDR1 and CDR2: GTSNPN, SVGIG (reference sequence). The CDR3 bases are TGTGCTCAGTCACCGGGGGACAGAGGGCAATCGGCTAATGAAAAACTGTTTTTT. Translating it yields CAQSPGDRGQSANEKLFF.

This chain links TRBV30 with TRBJ1-3; no clear D gene. This CDR3 region has 15 residues. The germline V gene encodes CDR1 GTSNPN and CDR2 SVGIG (reference sequence). V was trimmed by 4 bases and J by 0 bases, leaving 13 bases between them. As DNA, the CDR3 is TGTGCCTGGACCCGCGGATTAAACTCTGGAAACACCATATATTTT. It is translated as CAWTRGLNSGNTIYF.

This clone was recorded a few times. This rearrangement joins TRBV19 to TRBJ1-5; weak D call: TRBD1 (5 bases). Germline CDR1 is LNHDA and CDR2 is SQIVND (reference sequence). Deletions cut 6 bases from V and 7 bases from J, with 19 bases between. The CDR3 loop spans 15 amino acids. This CDR3 reads CASSDDGGSRQPQHF. The CDR3 DNA follows: TGTGCCAGTAGCGATGATGGGGGGTCGAGACAGCCCCAGCATTTT.

Points on this clone: Other DNA sequences in the sample encode the same CDR3. V gene TRBV18 combines with J gene TRBJ1-5; 7 positions agree with TRBD1. J was trimmed by 6 bases and V by 3 bases; bases with no gene match: 2. The CDR3 runs 13 residues. Per the germline V gene, CDR1 is KGHSH and CDR2 is LQKENI. In nucleotides, the CDR3 is TGTGCCAGCTCACCCGGACAGGTTCAGCCCCAGCATTTT. Translated: CASSPGQVQPQHF. Full variable domain (missing parts from reference TRBV18 and TRBJ1-5): NAGVMQNPRHLVRRRGQEARLRCSPMKGHSHVYWYRQLPEEGLKFMVYLQKENIIDESGMPKERFSAEFPKEGPSILRIQQVVRGDSAAYFCASSPGQVQPQHFGDGTRLSIL.

This clone appeared a few times. This chain uses TRBV3-1 (or the pseudogene TRBV3-2) with TRBJ1-5; D gene unclear. The length of the CDR3 is 15 residues. V was cut by 0 bases and J by 7 bases, with 13 bases left in between. The germline V gene has CDR1 LGHDT and CDR2 YNNKEL (reference sequence). The CDR3: CASSQEARTGQPQHF. DNA for the CDR3: TGTGCCAGCAGCCAAGAGGCCAGAACCGGGCAGCCCCAGCATTTT.

This chain joins TRBV12-3 or TRBV12-4 and TRBJ2-1, with D perhaps matching TRBD1 (5 bases). The CDR3 contains 12 residues. V was cut by 3 bases and J by 6 bases, with 6 bases left in between. CDR3 DNA: TGTGCCAGCAGTTTGGGGCGCAATGAGCAGTTCTTC. This gives the protein CASSLGRNEQFF.

V usage is TRBV9 and J usage is TRBJ2-1; D is possibly TRBD1 (6 bases). This CDR3 comprises 20 residues. Trimming pared 0 bases from V and 1 base from J, leaving 23 bases between. CDR1 and CDR2 (germline): SGDLS, YYNGEE. CDR3 sequence (DNA): TGTGCCAGCAGCGTAGCTGTACTCAGCACCACAGGGTCGTCCTACAATGAGCAGTTCTTC. Amino acids: CASSVAVLSTTGSSYNEQFF.

This chain uses TRBV12-5 with TRBJ1-6; weak D call: TRBD1 (5 bases). V dropped 6 bases and J dropped 7 bases, with 10 bases sitting between them. CDR1 LGHNT and CDR2 FRNRAP come from the germline V gene. The CDR3 has 13 amino acids. The CDR3: CASGDKVNSPLHF. The CDR3 DNA reads TGTGCTAGTGGGGACAAGGTGAATTCACCCCTCCACTTT.

The V gene is TRBV5-1, the J gene TRBJ1-5; possibly TRBD1 for D (5 bases). V was trimmed by 0 bases and J by 8 bases, leaving 12 bases between them. CDR1 is SGHRS, CDR2 YFSETQ, per germline. The CDR3 spans 14 residues. The CDR3 protein is CASSLGAGQEPQHF. CDR3 DNA sequence: TGCGCCAGCAGCTTGGGGGCAGGGCAAGAGCCCCAGCATTTT.

This clone appeared once. The chain joins TRBV10-3 to TRBJ1-1; weak D call: TRBD1 (6 bases). V lost 4 bases, J lost 6 bases, and 21 bases lay in between. CDR1 and CDR2 from the germline V gene are ENHRY and SYGVKD. The CDR3 length is 16 residues. CDR3 bases: TGTGCCATCAGTGGCCCCCCGGTAGGGACAAGGGCTGAAGCTTTCTTT. It translates to CAISGPPVGTRAEAFF.

The chain links TRBV19 to TRBJ2-2; 10 nucleotides line up with TRBD1. The V and J ends lost 6 bases and 5 bases, in that order; junction bases with no gene match: 12. The CDR3 loop spans 17 amino acids. The V gene's germline CDR1 is LNHDA and CDR2 SQIVND (reference sequence). This CDR3 reads CASRNTGTGESTGELFF. The CDR3 bases are TGTGCCAGTAGAAATACCGGGACAGGGGAGAGTACCGGGGAGCTGTTTTTT.

CDR3 region: CASSSQGQGARWSTEAFF. As DNA, the CDR3 is TGTGCCAGTAGTTCCCAAGGACAGGGGGCCAGGTGGAGCACTGAAGCTTTCTTT. This sequence joins TRBV19 and TRBJ1-1; 11 bases are shared with TRBD1. Germline CDR1 and CDR2: LNHDA and SQIVND (reference sequence). V trimming: 5 bases; J trimming: 4 bases; junction bases outside the gene matches: 15. CDR3 size: 18 residues.